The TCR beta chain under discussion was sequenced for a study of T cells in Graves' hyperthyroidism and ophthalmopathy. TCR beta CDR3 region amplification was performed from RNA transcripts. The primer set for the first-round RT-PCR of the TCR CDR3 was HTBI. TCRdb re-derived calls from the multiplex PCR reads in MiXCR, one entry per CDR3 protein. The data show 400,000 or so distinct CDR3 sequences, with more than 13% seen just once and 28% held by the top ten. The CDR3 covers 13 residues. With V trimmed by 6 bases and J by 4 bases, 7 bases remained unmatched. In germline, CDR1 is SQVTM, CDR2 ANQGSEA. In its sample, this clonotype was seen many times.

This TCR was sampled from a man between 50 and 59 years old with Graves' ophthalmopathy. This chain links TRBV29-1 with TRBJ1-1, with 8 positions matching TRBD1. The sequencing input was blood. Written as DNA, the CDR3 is TGCAGCGTCCACCAGGGGGCTGGCACTGAAGCTTTCTTT. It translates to CSVHQGAGTEAFF. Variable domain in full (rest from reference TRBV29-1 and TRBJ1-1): SAVISQKPSRDICQRGTSLTIQCQVDSQVTMMFWYRQQPGQSLTLIATANQGSEATYESGFVIDKFPISRPNLTFSTLTVSNMSPEDSSIYLCSVHQGAGTEAFFGQGTRLTVV.